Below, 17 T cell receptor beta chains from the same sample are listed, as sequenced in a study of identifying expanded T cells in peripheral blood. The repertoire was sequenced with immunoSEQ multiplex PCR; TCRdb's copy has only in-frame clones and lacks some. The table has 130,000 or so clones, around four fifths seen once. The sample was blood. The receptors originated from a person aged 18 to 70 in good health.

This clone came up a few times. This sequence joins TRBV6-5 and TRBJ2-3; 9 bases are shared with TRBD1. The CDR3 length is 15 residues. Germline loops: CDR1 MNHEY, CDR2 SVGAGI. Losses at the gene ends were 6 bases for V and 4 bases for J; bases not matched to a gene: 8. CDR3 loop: CASSSGTGHADTQYF. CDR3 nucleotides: TGTGCCAGCAGCTCCGGGACAGGGCATGCAGATACGCAGTATTTT.

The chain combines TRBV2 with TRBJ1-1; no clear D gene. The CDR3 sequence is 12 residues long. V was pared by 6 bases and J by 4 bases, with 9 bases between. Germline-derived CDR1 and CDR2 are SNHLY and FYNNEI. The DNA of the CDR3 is TGTGCCAGCAGGGACGGATCCACTGAAGCTTTCTTT. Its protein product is CASRDGSTEAFF.

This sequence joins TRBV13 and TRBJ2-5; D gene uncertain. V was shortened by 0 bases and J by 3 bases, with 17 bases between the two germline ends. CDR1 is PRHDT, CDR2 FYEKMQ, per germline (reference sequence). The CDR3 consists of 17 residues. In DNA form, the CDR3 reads TGTGCCAGCAGCTTAGGAAGCGTGGTAGACCCCGAAGAGACCCAGTACTTC. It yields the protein CASSLGSVVDPEETQYF.

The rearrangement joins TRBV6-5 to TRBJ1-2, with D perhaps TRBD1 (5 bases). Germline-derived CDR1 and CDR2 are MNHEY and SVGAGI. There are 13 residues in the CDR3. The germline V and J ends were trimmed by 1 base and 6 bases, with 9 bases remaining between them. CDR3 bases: TGTGCCAGCAGTTACTACGAGGGGAATGGCTACACCTTC. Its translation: CASSYYEGNGYTF.

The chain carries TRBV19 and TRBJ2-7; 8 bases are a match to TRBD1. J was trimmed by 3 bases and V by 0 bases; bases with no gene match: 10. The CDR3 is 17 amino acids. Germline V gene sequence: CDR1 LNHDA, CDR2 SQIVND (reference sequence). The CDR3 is CASSIDRQGTGYYEQYF. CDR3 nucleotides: TGTGCCAGTAGTATAGATCGGCAGGGGACAGGTTACTACGAGCAGTACTTC.

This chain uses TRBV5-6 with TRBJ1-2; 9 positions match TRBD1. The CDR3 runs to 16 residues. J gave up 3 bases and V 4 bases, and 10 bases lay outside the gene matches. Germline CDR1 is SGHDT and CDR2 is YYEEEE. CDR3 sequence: CASSPALGQGYYGYTF. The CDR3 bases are TGTGCCAGCAGCCCCGCGTTGGGACAGGGCTACTATGGCTACACCTTC.

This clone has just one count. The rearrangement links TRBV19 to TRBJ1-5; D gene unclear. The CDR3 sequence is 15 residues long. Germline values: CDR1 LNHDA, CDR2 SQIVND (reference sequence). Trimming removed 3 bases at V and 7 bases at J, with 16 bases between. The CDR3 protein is CASSIGGAGRQPQHF. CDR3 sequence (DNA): TGTGCCAGTAGTATTGGCGGAGCTGGCAGGCAGCCCCAGCATTTT.

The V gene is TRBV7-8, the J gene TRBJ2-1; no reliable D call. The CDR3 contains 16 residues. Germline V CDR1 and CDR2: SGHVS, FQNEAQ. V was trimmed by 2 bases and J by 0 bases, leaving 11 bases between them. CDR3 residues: CASSLKGAVSYNEQFF. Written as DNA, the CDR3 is TGTGCCAGCAGCTTAAAGGGTGCTGTCTCCTACAATGAGCAGTTCTTC.

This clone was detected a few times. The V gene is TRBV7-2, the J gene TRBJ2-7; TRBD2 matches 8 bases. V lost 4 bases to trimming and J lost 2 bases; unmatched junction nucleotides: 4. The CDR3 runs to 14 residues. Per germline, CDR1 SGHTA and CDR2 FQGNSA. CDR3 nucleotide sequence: TGTGCCAGCAGCTCTCGGGGGGGCGCCTACGAGCAGTACTTC. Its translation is CASSSRGGAYEQYF.

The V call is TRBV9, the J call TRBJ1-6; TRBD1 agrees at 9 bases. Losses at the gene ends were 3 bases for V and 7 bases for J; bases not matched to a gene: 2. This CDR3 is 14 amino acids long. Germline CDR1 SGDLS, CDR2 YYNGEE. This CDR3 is CASSGQGGNSPLHF. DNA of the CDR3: TGTGCCAGCAGCGGACAGGGGGGGAATTCACCCCTCCACTTT.

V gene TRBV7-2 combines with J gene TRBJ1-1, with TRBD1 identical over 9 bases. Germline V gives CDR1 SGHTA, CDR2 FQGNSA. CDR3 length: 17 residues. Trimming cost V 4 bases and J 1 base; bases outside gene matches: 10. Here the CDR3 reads CASSWRGGQGRNTEAFF. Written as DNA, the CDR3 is TGTGCCAGCAGCTGGAGGGGAGGACAGGGGAGGAACACTGAAGCTTTCTTT.

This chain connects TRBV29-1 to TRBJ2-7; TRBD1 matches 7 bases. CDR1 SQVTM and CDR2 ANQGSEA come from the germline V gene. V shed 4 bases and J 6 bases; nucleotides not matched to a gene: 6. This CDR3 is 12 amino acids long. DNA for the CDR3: TGCAGCGTTGGGACCGGGACAGTCGAGCAGTACTTC. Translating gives CSVGTGTVEQYF.

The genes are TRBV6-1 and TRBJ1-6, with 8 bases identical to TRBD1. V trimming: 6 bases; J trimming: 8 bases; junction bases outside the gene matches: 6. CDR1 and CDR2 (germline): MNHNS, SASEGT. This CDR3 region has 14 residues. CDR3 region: CASRQGARDSPLHF. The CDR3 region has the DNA TGTGCCAGCAGGCAGGGGGCTCGAGATTCACCCCTCCACTTT.

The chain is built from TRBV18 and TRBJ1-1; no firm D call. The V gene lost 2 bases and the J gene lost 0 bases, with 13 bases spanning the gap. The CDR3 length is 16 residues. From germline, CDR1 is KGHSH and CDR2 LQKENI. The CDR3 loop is CASSPLGVGVNTEAFF. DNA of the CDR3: TGTGCCAGCTCACCATTGGGAGTGGGAGTGAACACTGAAGCTTTCTTT.

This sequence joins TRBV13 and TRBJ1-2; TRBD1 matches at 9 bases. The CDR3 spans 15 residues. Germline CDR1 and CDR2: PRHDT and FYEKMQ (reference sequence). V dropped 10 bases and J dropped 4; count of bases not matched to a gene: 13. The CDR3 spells CATSAGQGSLYGYTF. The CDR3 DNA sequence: TGTGCCACTTCCGCGGGACAGGGATCACTCTATGGCTACACCTTC.

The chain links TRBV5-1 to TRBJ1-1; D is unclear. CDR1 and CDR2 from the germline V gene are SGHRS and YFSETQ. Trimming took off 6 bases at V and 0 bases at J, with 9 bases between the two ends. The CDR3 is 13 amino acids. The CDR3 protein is CASMPTVNTEAFF. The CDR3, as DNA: TGCGCCAGCATGCCCACTGTGAACACTGAAGCTTTCTTT.

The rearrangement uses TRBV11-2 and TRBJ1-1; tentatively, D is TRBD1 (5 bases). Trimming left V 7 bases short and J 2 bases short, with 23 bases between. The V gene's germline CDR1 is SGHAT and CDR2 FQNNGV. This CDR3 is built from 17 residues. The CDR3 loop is CASIHQRGPKLNTEAFF. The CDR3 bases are TGTGCCAGCATCCATCAGAGGGGTCCTAAGCTTAACACTGAAGCTTTCTTT.